The source of this T cell receptor (beta chain) is a study of cytomegalovirus exposure and HLA in healthy donors. Study background: Among around 200 million T cells, an earlier analysis found 120 million or so unique TCR beta sequences. Out of 300 to 500 genotyped donors, about 81% belonged to the Caucasian-associated ancestry cluster. Findings and caveats of the study: Sequencing likely produced, as an artifact, a cluster of highly shared sequence variants. A later analysis found most CMV-associated TCR beta chains apparently HLA-restricted.

As to this clone: Its antigen is unknown.

The CDR3 length is 14 residues. Trimming pared 7 bases from V and 7 bases from J, leaving 17 bases between. CDR1 and CDR2 (germline): MNHNS, SASEGT. PCR involved 60 Vbeta and 13 Jbeta primers. Produced via immunoSEQ multiplex PCR; TCRdb's table is partial and in-frame only. The sample lists about 140,000 clones, about 66% occurring once. The V call is TRBV6-1, the J call TRBJ1-3; D gene ambiguous. The TCR sequence derives from a male donor in good health and CMV-seronegative. The sequenced material came from PBMCs. In DNA, the CDR3 is TGTGCCAGCAACCCCACCGGGGTGGTGAACACCATATATTTT. Encoded protein: CASNPTGVVNTIYF.